This T cell receptor beta chain originates from a study of vaccination and CD4 T cells after COVID-19. Background on the study: Convalescent cases consisted of six males and four females, of whom two were Hispanic. Some control cultures received a CEFX pool, which served as the positive control. Others received an HIV-1 Nef pool or no peptide.

Time point in this sample: late sampling 161 to 241 days after vaccination in a few convalescent patients. Treatment in this sample: roughly ten-day PBMC culture with coronavirus spike peptide pools or control peptides (ViraFEST assay). Expansion of antigen-specific T cells with peptide pools by ViraFEST preceded sequencing of TCRs. The authors isolated CD4+ T cells by negative selection after 10 days of culture. In regard to this clonotype: What it recognizes is unknown.

The study sequenced cultured CD4+ T cell DNA using the Oncomine TCR Beta short-read assay. TCRdb itself ran the PCR reads through MiXCR, one entry per CDR3 protein. The sample has 15,000 to 20,000 distinct CDR3 sequences, over 50% seen once. CDR1 is SEHNR, CDR2 FQNEAQ, per germline (reference sequence). The CDR3 has 11 residues. The V end lost 3 bases, the J end lost 8 bases, and 5 bases lay between the germline ends. The specimen comprised CD4+ T cells from blood, cultured in vitro, sampled about 7 months after SARS-CoV-2 vaccination. The gene calls are TRBV7-9 and TRBJ1-3; D remains unclear. This sequence originates from a human donor who had recovered from COVID-19. Here the CDR3 DNA reads TGTGCCAGCAGCTTCCGAGACACCATATATTTT. It translates to CASSFRDTIYF.